Described below is a single T cell receptor (beta chain) sequence and its context. Clones were sequenced by immunoSEQ multiplex PCR, and TCRdb holds only the in-frame ones, with some missing. The sample comprises around 88,000 clones, roughly three quarters of which are singletons, and roughly 52% rests with the top ten. This record comes from a study of shared clonotypes between healthy human individuals. Those who donated, Caucasian adults without exception, all lived in Nashville, Tennessee. The CD8 memory fraction combined CD45RO+ cells with TemRA cells (CCR7-negative CD45RA+). This CDR3 has 12 residues. The V gene's germline CDR1 is MNHEY and CDR2 SVGAGI. The V and J ends lost 2 bases and 5 bases respectively, with 3 bases between them.

V and J are TRBV6-5 and TRBJ1-4; D remains ambiguous. This clonotype was sampled from a man aged 25-45 years in good health. The specimen was memory CD8+ T cells sorted from blood. As for subset: CD45RO+ cells pooled with CCR7-negative TemRA cells. This CDR3 is CASSYGNEKLFF. DNA for the CDR3: TGTGCCAGCAGTTACGGGAATGAAAAACTGTTTTTT.